These 13 T cell receptor beta chains came from one sample sequenced in a study of siplizumab effects on memory and regulatory T cells. Produced via immunoSEQ multiplex PCR; TCRdb's table is partial and in-frame only. This sample yields about 100,000 clones, of which approximately 91% are seen a single time; 0.15% belongs to the top ten. Sample: CD4+ T cells sorted from blood. The origin of the receptors is a human donor in good health.

This clone showed up just once. The chain links TRBV10-2 to TRBJ1-1; D may be TRBD1 (5 bases). Germline V gives CDR1 WSHSY, CDR2 SAAADI. There are 17 residues in the CDR3. Deletions cut 6 bases from V and 4 bases from J, with 24 bases between. In DNA form, the CDR3 reads TGCGCCAGCAGATCCCGTCCGACAGCCCTAACCGGCACTGAAGCTTTCTTT. It codes for CASRSRPTALTGTEAFF.

The chain carries TRBV2 and TRBJ2-3, with 8 nucleotides matching TRBD2. V gave up 10 bases and J gave up 2 bases; unmatched junction bases: 8. Looked up from germline, CDR1 is SNHLY and CDR2 is FYNNEI. CDR3 length: 14 residues. CDR3 region: CATQAGEVTDTQYF. The CDR3 region has the DNA TGTGCCACCCAAGCGGGGGAGGTCACAGATACGCAGTATTTT. Combining the CDR3 with reference TRBV2 and TRBJ2-3 gives the whole variable domain EPEVTQTPSHQVTQMGQEVILRCVPISNHLYFYWYRQILGQKVEFLVSFYNNEISEKSEIFDDQFSVERPDGSNFTLKIRSTKLEDSAMYFCATQAGEVTDTQYFGPGTRLTVL.

The J gene is TRBJ1-1, the V gene TRBV30; TRBD1 is a possible D gene (6 bases). Germline V gene lookup returns CDR1 GTSNPN and CDR2 SVGIG (reference sequence). The CDR3 length is 15 residues. Trimming shortened V by 0 bases and J by 5 bases, and 16 bases separated the two germline ends. This CDR3 reads CAWSVQGGPGTEAFF. The CDR3 region has the DNA TGTGCCTGGAGTGTACAAGGGGGTCCCGGGACTGAAGCTTTCTTT. Using reference TRBV30 and TRBJ1-1 for the parts outside the CDR3, the full variable domain is SQTIHQWPATLVQPVGSPLSLECTVEGTSNPNLYWYRQAAGRGLQLLFYSVGIGQISSEVPQNLSASRPQDRQFILSSKKLLLSDSGFYLCAWSVQGGPGTEAFFGQGTRLTVV.

The rearrangement uses TRBV5-4 and TRBJ2-3; a possible D gene is TRBD2 (6 bases). Germline V gene sequence: CDR1 SGHNT, CDR2 YYREEE (reference sequence). The length of the CDR3 is 14 residues. V dropped 2 bases and J dropped 3 bases, with 10 bases sitting between them. The chain's CDR3 is CASSFGGATDTQYF. The CDR3 region has the DNA TGTGCCAGCAGCTTTGGCGGGGCTACAGATACGCAGTATTTT.

The chain links TRBV5-5 to TRBJ1-2; D remains unclear. In germline, CDR1 is SGHKS, CDR2 YYEKEE (reference sequence). The V gene lost 4 bases and the J gene lost 3 bases, with 10 bases spanning the gap. The CDR3 runs to 13 residues. CDR3 residues: CASSVISYYGYTF. The CDR3 DNA reads as TGTGCCAGCAGCGTCATAAGTTACTATGGCTACACCTTC.

This chain connects TRBV5-1 to TRBJ2-1; unclear D gene. Trimming stripped 0 bases from V and 5 bases from J, with 9 bases between. Germline assignment: CDR1 SGHRS and CDR2 YFSETQ. The CDR3 consists of 14 residues. CDR3: CASSLGANHNEQFF. In nucleotides, the CDR3 is TGCGCCAGCAGCTTGGGTGCTAACCACAATGAGCAGTTCTTC.

V and J are TRBV7-3 and TRBJ2-3, with D perhaps TRBD1 (6 bases). Germline CDR1 reads SGHTA; CDR2 reads FQGTGA. The V end lost 2 bases, the J end lost 6 bases, and 9 bases lay between the germline ends. The CDR3 extends over 13 amino acids. The CDR3 sequence is CASSLAGADTQYF. The CDR3 DNA follows: TGTGCCAGCAGCTTAGCAGGGGCCGATACGCAGTATTTT.

The CDR3 reads CASSSIHLTDTQYF. The CDR3 coding sequence is TGTGCCAGTAGTTCTATTCACTTGACAGATACGCAGTATTTT. The chain combines TRBV19 with TRBJ2-3; D is unresolved. This CDR3 has 14 amino acids. Trimming removed 5 bases at V and 3 bases at J, with 12 bases between. The germline gives CDR1 LNHDA, CDR2 SQIVND (reference sequence).

The chain recombines TRBV7-2 with TRBJ1-6; possible D gene TRBD1, 5 bases. V shed 0 bases and J shed 0 bases, with 6 bases lying between them. The CDR3 consists of 16 residues. Germline values: CDR1 SGHTA, CDR2 FQGNSA. The CDR3 region has the DNA TGTGCCAGCAGCTTAGCGGGGGGCTCCTATAATTCACCCCTCCACTTT. Its translation: CASSLAGGSYNSPLHF.

The chain carries TRBV2 and TRBJ2-3; no clear D gene. CDR3 length equals 13 residues. From germline, CDR1 is SNHLY and CDR2 FYNNEI. Trimming removed 7 bases from V and 3 bases from J, with 11 bases in between. The CDR3 DNA reads TGTGCCAGCACCCCTTTTACTACAGATACGCAGTATTTT. Encoded protein: CASTPFTTDTQYF.

V is TRBV7-9 and J is TRBJ1-4; D ambiguous. The CDR3 is made up of 17 amino acids. Germline V CDR1 and CDR2: SEHNR, FQNEAQ (reference sequence). The V end was cut by 1 base, the J end by 4 bases, with 16 bases between. DNA of the CDR3: TGTGCCAGCAGCTTAGGTTCCGGGCGGCGGGGTAATGAAAAACTGTTTTTT. It yields the protein CASSLGSGRRGNEKLFF.

V gene TRBV6-1 combines with J gene TRBJ2-1; 11 bases are a match to TRBD2. The J segment lost 8 bases and the V segment lost 3 bases, leaving 6 bases of the junction unmatched. The V gene's germline CDR1 is MNHNS and CDR2 SASEGT. The CDR3 covers 15 residues. CDR3 region: CASSDGSGGAHEQFF. Here the CDR3 DNA reads TGTGCCAGCAGTGACGGTAGCGGGGGGGCCCATGAGCAGTTCTTC.

The chain combines TRBV18 with TRBJ2-1; TRBD1 is a possible D gene (5 bases). In germline, CDR1 is KGHSH, CDR2 LQKENI. The CDR3 totals 15 residues. V shed 3 bases and J shed 0 bases, with 9 bases lying between them. CDR3 coding DNA: TGTGCCAGCTCACCGGGGCGGAGCTCCTACAATGAGCAGTTCTTC. As protein: CASSPGRSSYNEQFF.